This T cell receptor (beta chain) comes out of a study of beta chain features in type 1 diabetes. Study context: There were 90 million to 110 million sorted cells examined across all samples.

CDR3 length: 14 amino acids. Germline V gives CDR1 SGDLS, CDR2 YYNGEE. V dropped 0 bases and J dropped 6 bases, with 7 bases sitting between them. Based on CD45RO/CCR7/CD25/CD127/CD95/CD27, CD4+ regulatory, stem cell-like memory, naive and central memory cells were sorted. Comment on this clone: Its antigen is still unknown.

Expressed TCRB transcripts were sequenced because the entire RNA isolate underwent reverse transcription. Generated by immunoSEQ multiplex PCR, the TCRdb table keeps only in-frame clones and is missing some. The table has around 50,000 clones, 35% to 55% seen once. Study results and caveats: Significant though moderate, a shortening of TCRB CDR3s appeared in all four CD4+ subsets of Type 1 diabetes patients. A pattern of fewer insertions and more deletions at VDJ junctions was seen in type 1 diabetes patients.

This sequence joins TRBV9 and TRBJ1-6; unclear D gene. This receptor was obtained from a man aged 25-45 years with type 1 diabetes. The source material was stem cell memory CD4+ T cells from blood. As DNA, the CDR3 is TGTGCCAGCAGCGTAGTTTCAGTTAATTCACCCCTCCACTTT. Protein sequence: CASSVVSVNSPLHF.